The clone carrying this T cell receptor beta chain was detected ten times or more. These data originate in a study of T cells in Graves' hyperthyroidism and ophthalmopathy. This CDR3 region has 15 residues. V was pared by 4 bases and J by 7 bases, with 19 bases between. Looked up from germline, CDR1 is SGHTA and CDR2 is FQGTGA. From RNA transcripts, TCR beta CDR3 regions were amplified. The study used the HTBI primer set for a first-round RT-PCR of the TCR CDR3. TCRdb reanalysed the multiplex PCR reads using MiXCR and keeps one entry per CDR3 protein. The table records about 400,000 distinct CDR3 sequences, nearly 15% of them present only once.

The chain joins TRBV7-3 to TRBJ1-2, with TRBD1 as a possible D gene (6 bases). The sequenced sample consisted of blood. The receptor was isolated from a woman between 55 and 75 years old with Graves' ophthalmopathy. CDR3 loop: CASSSTITGTGGYTF. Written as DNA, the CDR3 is TGTGCCAGCAGCTCAACTATAACAGGGACGGGTGGCTACACCTTC.